These 27 T cell receptor beta chains share one sample of origin, sequenced in a study of cytomegalovirus exposure and HLA in healthy donors. It was with 60 Vbeta and 13 Jbeta primers that the PCR ran. The table came from immunoSEQ multiplex PCR; TCRdb's copy has only in-frame clones and leaves some out. Among roughly 300,000 clones listed, approximately 90% were seen once. Sequencing was done on a sample of PBMCs. Every receptor here comes from a man aged 35-49 years in good health and CMV-seropositive.

The rearrangement uses TRBV6-5 and TRBJ1-1, with D possibly TRBD1 on 6 matching bases. The ends were cut back, 2 bases at V and 1 base at J, with 14 bases in the middle. This CDR3 contains 16 residues. Germline-derived CDR1 and CDR2 are MNHEY and SVGAGI. The CDR3 is CASSYRRTAPNTEAFF. The CDR3 nucleotides are TGTGCCAGCAGTTACCGCCGGACAGCTCCGAACACTGAAGCTTTCTTT.

The chain carries TRBV28 and TRBJ1-2; 9 nucleotides match TRBD1. The germline CDR1 and CDR2 sequences are MDHEN and SYDVKM. V was clipped by 5 bases and J by 5 bases; unmatched bases: 3. This CDR3 region has 13 residues. CDR3 in amino acids: CASSPDRGYGYTF. CDR3 DNA sequence: TGTGCCAGCAGTCCGGACAGGGGATATGGCTACACCTTC.

V gene TRBV7-3 combines with J gene TRBJ2-1; D gene unclear. Per the germline V gene, CDR1 is SGHTA and CDR2 is FQGTGA. Trimming left V 3 bases short and J 1 base short, with 4 bases between. This CDR3 region has 13 residues. The chain's CDR3 is CASSFMSYNEQFF. CDR3 nucleotide sequence: TGTGCCAGCAGCTTTATGTCCTACAATGAGCAGTTCTTC.

This rearrangement joins TRBV27 to TRBJ2-1; 7 bases agree with TRBD1. Germline V gene lookup returns CDR1 MNHEY and CDR2 SMNVEV (reference sequence). The CDR3 sequence is 15 residues long. V dropped 5 bases and J dropped 3; count of bases not matched to a gene: 7. Written as DNA, the CDR3 is TGTGCCAGCAGTGAGACAGGGCCCCTCTACAATGAGCAGTTCTTC. Protein sequence: CASSETGPLYNEQFF.

This clone occurred once. The chain recombines TRBV27 with TRBJ1-1; a possible D gene is TRBD1 (6 bases). Germline assignment: CDR1 MNHEY and CDR2 SMNVEV (reference sequence). This CDR3 comprises 15 residues. V was cut by 3 bases and J by 10 bases, with 21 bases left in between. CDR3 sequence reads: CASSFAGAPSPGAFF. In DNA, the CDR3 is TGTGCCAGCAGTTTCGCGGGGGCCCCCTCTCCTGGAGCTTTCTTT.

The V call is TRBV7-3, the J call TRBJ1-1; D call uncertain. The germline V gene encodes CDR1 SGHTA and CDR2 FQGTGA. The CDR3 has 14 residues. With 0 bases removed from V and 6 bases from J, the gap between germline ends came to 11 bases. CDR3 residues: CASSLTRASAEAFF. CDR3 sequence (DNA): TGTGCCAGCAGCTTAACGAGGGCGAGCGCTGAAGCTTTCTTT.

The CDR3 reads CASSLGTKNTGELFF. The CDR3 DNA follows: TGTGCCAGCAGCCTCGGGACAAAGAACACCGGGGAGCTGTTTTTT. J is TRBJ2-2 and V is TRBV5-4; maybe TRBD1 (6 bases). From germline, CDR1 is SGHNT and CDR2 YYREEE (reference sequence). Trimming removed 4 bases from V and 1 base from J, with 11 bases in between. The CDR3 covers 15 residues.

This clone showed up just a few times. V and J are TRBV5-4 and TRBJ1-1, with a weak D call TRBD1 (6 bases). The CDR3 has 14 residues. The V gene's germline CDR1 is SGHNT and CDR2 YYREEE (reference sequence). V was cut by 2 bases and J by 4 bases, with 12 bases left in between. The CDR3 spells CASSFGGVSTEAFF. The CDR3 nucleotides read TGTGCCAGCAGCTTTGGGGGCGTCAGCACTGAAGCTTTCTTT.

This clone was recorded once. CDR3 amino acids: CASSPSGGSYEQYF. The CDR3 region has the DNA TGCGCCAGCAGCCCCAGCGGGGGCTCTTACGAGCAGTACTTC. The chain carries TRBV5-1 and TRBJ2-5; 8 nucleotides agree with TRBD2. The J call may be incorrect, as the DNA end agrees better with TRBJ2-7. The germline V gene has CDR1 SGHRS and CDR2 YFSETQ. The CDR3 is 14 amino acids.

As concerns this clone: One end of the junction fails to match germline, which may point to a read error. The genes are TRBV15 and TRBJ2-5; 9 bases are shared with TRBD2. The germline V gene has CDR1 LNHNV and CDR2 YYDKDF (reference sequence). This CDR3 comprises 13 residues. CDR3 DNA sequence: TGTGCCACCGGCAGCGGGAGGCAAGAGACCCAGTACTTC. This translates into CATGSGRQETQYF.

The rearrangement uses TRBV5-1 and TRBJ2-7; the match to TRBD1 covers 7 bases. The V segment lost 2 bases and the J segment 5 bases; nucleotides outside the gene matches: 4. The germline CDR1 and CDR2 sequences are SGHRS and YFSETQ. This CDR3 contains 13 residues. CDR3 sequence: CASSLQGLDEQYF. In DNA, the CDR3 is TGCGCCAGCAGCTTACAGGGGCTGGACGAGCAGTACTTC.

The chain recombines TRBV6-5 with TRBJ1-3, with 9 bases aligning to TRBD1. Germline CDR1 and CDR2: MNHEY and SVGAGI. Germline trimming cut 5 bases from V and 4 bases from J; bases unmatched to any gene: 6. This CDR3 has 15 amino acids. The CDR3 sequence is CASSPGTGIGNTIYF. The CDR3 DNA reads TGTGCCAGCAGTCCCGGGACAGGGATCGGAAACACCATATATTTT.

Comments on this clone: A read error may produce the germline difference seen at one junction end. The chain recombines TRBV2 with TRBJ1-4; tentative D call: TRBD1 (5 bases). The CDR3 totals 14 residues. Germline V gene lookup returns CDR1 SNHLY and CDR2 FYNNEI. CDR3 nucleotide sequence: TGTGCCAGCAGCGAAGAGGGGCTGAGTGAAAAACTGTTTTTT. This codes for CASSEEGLSEKLFF.

This clone was detected a few times. The chain employs TRBV5-5 and TRBJ2-7; D may be TRBD2 (6 bases). Looked up from germline, CDR1 is SGHKS and CDR2 is YYEKEE (reference sequence). The V end was cut by 5 bases, the J end by 2 bases, with 11 bases between. The CDR3 is 13 amino acids. CDR3 amino acids: CASRPGEAYEQYF. CDR3 DNA sequence: TGTGCCAGCAGACCGGGAGAGGCCTACGAGCAGTACTTC.

This clone was seen only once. The chain's CDR3 is CASSEEETQYF. For the CDR3, the DNA is TGTGCCAGCTCCGAGGAGGAGACCCAGTACTTC. The rearrangement uses TRBV18 and TRBJ2-5, with D unresolved. Germline V CDR1 and CDR2: KGHSH, LQKENI. The ends were cut back, 6 bases at V and 5 bases at J, with 7 bases in the middle. This CDR3 is built from 11 residues.

The chain carries TRBV4-1 and TRBJ2-2, with D possibly TRBD2 on 7 matching bases. The CDR3 is 17 amino acids. Germline CDR1 MGHRA, CDR2 YSYEKL. Trimming cost V 4 bases and J 1 base, with 16 bases left between them. For the CDR3, the DNA is TGCGCCAGCAGCCCAAGGGGGGGCGGGAGGAACACCGGGGAGCTGTTTTTT. It translates to CASSPRGGGRNTGELFF.

In this sample, this clone turned up a few times. This chain links TRBV4-1 with TRBJ2-1, with TRBD2 identical over 9 bases. Per the germline V gene, CDR1 is MGHRA and CDR2 is YSYEKL. This CDR3 has 13 amino acids. The V and J ends lost 0 bases and 15 bases, in that order; junction bases with no gene match: 6. The CDR3 spells CASSQDRGLAGFF. The CDR3, as DNA: TGCGCCAGCAGCCAAGATCGGGGACTAGCAGGGTTCTTC.

J is TRBJ1-1 and V is TRBV28, with 7 nucleotides matching TRBD1. V dropped 2 bases and J dropped 0; count of bases not matched to a gene: 9. In germline, CDR1 is MDHEN, CDR2 SYDVKM. The CDR3 contains 17 residues. The CDR3 DNA is TGTGCCAGCAGTTTAGGCCAGGGGGTCCTATTGAACACTGAAGCTTTCTTT. Translating gives CASSLGQGVLLNTEAFF. Complete variable domain (other parts from reference TRBV28 and TRBJ1-1): DVKVTQSSRYLVKRTGEKVFLECVQDMDHENMFWYRQDPGLGLRLIYFSYDVKMKEKGDIPEGYSVSREKKERFSLILESASTNQTSMYLCASSLGQGVLLNTEAFFGQGTRLTVV.

This sequence joins TRBV27 and TRBJ2-1; maybe TRBD2 (6 bases). The V end lost 0 bases, the J end lost 6 bases, and 12 bases lay between the germline ends. Germline CDR1 is MNHEY and CDR2 is SMNVEV (reference sequence). The CDR3 spans 15 residues. The CDR3 protein is CASSLSSGISNEQFF. The CDR3 coding sequence is TGTGCCAGCAGTTTATCTAGCGGAATATCCAATGAGCAGTTCTTC.

This clone was detected only once. The chain uses TRBV9 and TRBJ1-6; 9 bases map to TRBD1. Germline CDR1 is SGDLS and CDR2 is YYNGEE. J lost 8 bases, V lost 0 bases, and 3 bases had no gene match. The CDR3 consists of 15 residues. The CDR3 protein is CASSVGGTGYSPLHF. CDR3 sequence (DNA): TGTGCCAGCAGCGTAGGCGGGACAGGGTATTCACCCCTCCACTTT.

V gene TRBV15 combines with J gene TRBJ2-3; 10 nucleotides agree with TRBD2. Germline-derived CDR1 and CDR2 are LNHNV and YYDKDF (reference sequence). The CDR3 sequence is 15 residues long. The V segment lost 5 bases and the J segment 4 bases; nucleotides outside the gene matches: 6. In nucleotides, the CDR3 is TGTGCCACCAGCCTAGCGGGAGTTGAGGCAGATACGCAGTATTTT. This encodes CATSLAGVEADTQYF.

This rearrangement joins TRBV7-9 to TRBJ2-1, with D possibly TRBD1 on 8 matching bases. V was trimmed by 8 bases and J by 5 bases, leaving 16 bases between them. The germline CDR1 and CDR2 sequences are SEHNR and FQNEAQ (reference sequence). This CDR3 is built from 14 residues. The CDR3 region has the DNA TGTGCCAGCCCCGGACAGGGAGGGGACAATGAGCAGTTCTTC. Amino acids: CASPGQGGDNEQFF.

The V and J genes are TRBV7-9 and TRBJ1-1, with D uncertain. CDR1 and CDR2 from the germline V gene are SEHNR and FQNEAQ (reference sequence). This CDR3 has 12 amino acids. Trimming left V 3 bases short and J 11 bases short, with 13 bases between. The CDR3 here is CASSLIHQRAFF. The DNA for the CDR3 is TGTGCCAGCAGCTTGATCCATCAGCGGGCTTTCTTT.

The chain is built from TRBV5-6 and TRBJ1-5, with 10 positions matching TRBD1. Germline values: CDR1 SGHDT, CDR2 YYEEEE. This CDR3 contains 16 residues. Trimming removed 2 bases from V and 4 bases from J; junction bases left unmatched: 6. The CDR3 loop is CASSFSRTGGNQPQHF. For the CDR3, the DNA is TGTGCCAGCAGCTTTTCCAGGACAGGGGGGAATCAGCCCCAGCATTTT.

The genes are TRBV7-2 and TRBJ2-1; 8 bases match TRBD2. There are 17 residues in the CDR3. V lost 1 base, J lost 5 bases, and 10 bases stayed unmatched. CDR1 is SGHTA and CDR2 is FQGNSA in the germline V gene. CDR3 sequence: CASSLGSWTSINNEQFF. The CDR3 coding sequence is TGTGCCAGCAGCTTAGGGTCGTGGACTAGCATTAACAATGAGCAGTTCTTC.

In DNA, the CDR3 is TGTGCCAGCAGTTCCCTCAGGGGCGGCGCCTCTGGGGCCAACGTCCTGACTTTC. As protein: CASSSLRGGASGANVLTF. This chain joins TRBV27 and TRBJ2-6; D is possibly TRBD1 (6 bases). The CDR3 has 18 amino acids. Per the germline V gene, CDR1 is MNHEY and CDR2 is SMNVEV (reference sequence). The V end was cut by 4 bases, the J end by 0 bases, with 16 bases between.

This clone was counted only a few times. The V call is TRBV18, the J call TRBJ1-2; possible D gene TRBD1, 5 bases. V was trimmed by 0 bases and J by 14 bases, leaving 16 bases between them. Per germline, CDR1 KGHSH and CDR2 LQKENI. This CDR3 spans 13 amino acids. For the CDR3, the DNA is TGTGCCAGCTCACCACCTCCCGACAGTCGAATTACCTTC. This gives the protein CASSPPPDSRITF.